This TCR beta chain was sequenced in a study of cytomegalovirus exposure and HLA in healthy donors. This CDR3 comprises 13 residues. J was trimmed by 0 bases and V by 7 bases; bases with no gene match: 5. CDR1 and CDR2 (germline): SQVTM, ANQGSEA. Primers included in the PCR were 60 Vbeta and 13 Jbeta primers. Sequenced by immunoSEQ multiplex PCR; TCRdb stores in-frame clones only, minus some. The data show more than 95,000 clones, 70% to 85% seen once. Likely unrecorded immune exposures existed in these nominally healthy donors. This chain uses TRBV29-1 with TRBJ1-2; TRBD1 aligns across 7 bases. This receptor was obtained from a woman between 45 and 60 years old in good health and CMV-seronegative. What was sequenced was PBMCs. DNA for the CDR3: TGCAGCGCTTCGACAGGGACTAACTATGGCTACACCTTC. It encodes CSASTGTNYGYTF.